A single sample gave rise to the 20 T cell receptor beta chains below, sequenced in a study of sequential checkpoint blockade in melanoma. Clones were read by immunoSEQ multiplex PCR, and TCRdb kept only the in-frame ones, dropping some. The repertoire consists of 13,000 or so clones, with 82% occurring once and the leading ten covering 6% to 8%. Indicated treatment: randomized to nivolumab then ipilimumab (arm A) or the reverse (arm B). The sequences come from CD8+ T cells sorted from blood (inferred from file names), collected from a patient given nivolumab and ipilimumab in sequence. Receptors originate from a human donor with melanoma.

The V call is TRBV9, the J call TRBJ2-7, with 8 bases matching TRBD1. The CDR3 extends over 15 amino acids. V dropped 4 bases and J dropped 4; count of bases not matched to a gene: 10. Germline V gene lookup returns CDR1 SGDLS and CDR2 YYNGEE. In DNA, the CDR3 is TGTGCCAGCAGCCCGGGACAGGCGTACGCGTACGAGCAGTACTTC. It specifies CASSPGQAYAYEQYF.

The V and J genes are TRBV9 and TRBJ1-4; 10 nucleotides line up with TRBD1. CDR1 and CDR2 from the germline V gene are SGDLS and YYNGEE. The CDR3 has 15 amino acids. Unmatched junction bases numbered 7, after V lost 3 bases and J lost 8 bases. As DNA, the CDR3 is TGTGCCAGCAGCGAATCCGGGACAGGGGAGGAAAAACTGTTTTTT. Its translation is CASSESGTGEEKLFF.

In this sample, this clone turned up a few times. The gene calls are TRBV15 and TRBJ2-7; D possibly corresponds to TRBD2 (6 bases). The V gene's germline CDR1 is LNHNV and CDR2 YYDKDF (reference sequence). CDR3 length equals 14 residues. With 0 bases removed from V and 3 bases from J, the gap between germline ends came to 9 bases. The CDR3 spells CATSRDWTNYEQYF. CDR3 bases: TGTGCCACCAGCAGAGATTGGACTAACTACGAGCAGTACTTC.

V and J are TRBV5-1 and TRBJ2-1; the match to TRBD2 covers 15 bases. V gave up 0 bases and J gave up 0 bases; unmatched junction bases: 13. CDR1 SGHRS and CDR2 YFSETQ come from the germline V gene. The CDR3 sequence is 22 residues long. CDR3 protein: CASSLAIAGLAGGRSSYNEQFF. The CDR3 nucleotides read TGCGCCAGCAGCTTGGCAATAGCGGGACTAGCGGGGGGAAGAAGCTCCTACAATGAGCAGTTCTTC. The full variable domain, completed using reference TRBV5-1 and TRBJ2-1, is KAGVTQTPRYLIKTRGQQVTLSCSPISGHRSVSWYQQTPGQGLQFLFEYFSETQRNKGNFPGRFSGRQFSNSRSEMNVSTLELGDSALYLCASSLAIAGLAGGRSSYNEQFFGPGTRLTVL.

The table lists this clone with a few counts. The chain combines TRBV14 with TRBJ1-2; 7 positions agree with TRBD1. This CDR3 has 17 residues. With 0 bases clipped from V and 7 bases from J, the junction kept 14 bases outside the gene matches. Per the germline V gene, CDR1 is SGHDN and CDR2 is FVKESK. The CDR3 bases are TGTGCCAGCAGCCAAGATGCAGGGACAGCCGCTATGGGTGGCTACACCTTC. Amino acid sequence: CASSQDAGTAAMGGYTF. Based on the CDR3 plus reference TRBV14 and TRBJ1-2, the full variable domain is EAGVTQFPSHSVIEKGQTVTLRCDPISGHDNLYWYRRVMGKEIKFLLHFVKESKQDESGMPNNRFLAERTGGTYSTLKVQPAELEDSGVYFCASSQDAGTAAMGGYTFGSGTRLTVV.

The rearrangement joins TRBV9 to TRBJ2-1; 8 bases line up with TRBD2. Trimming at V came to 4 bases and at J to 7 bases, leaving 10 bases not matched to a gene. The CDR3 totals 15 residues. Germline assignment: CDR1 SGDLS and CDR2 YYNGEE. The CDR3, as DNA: TGTGCCAGCAGCATCAGACGGGGGGGGTGGAATGAGCAGTTCTTC. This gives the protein CASSIRRGGWNEQFF.

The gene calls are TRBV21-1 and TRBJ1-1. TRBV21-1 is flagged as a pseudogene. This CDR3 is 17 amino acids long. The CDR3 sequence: CASTILGGLQGNTEAFF. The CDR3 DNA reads TGTGCCAGCACCATCCTCGGGGGGCTTCAGGGCAACACTGAAGCTTTCTTT.

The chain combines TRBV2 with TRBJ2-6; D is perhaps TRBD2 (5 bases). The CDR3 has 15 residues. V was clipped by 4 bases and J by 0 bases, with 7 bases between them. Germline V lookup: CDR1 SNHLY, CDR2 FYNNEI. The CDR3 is CASSGGDSGANVLTF. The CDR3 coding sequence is TGTGCCAGCAGTGGGGGAGACTCTGGGGCCAACGTCCTGACTTTC. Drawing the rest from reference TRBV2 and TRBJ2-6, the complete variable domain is EPEVTQTPSHQVTQMGQEVILRCVPISNHLYFYWYRQILGQKVEFLVSFYNNEISEKSEIFDDQFSVERPDGSNFTLKIRSTKLEDSAMYFCASSGGDSGANVLTFGAGSRLTVL.

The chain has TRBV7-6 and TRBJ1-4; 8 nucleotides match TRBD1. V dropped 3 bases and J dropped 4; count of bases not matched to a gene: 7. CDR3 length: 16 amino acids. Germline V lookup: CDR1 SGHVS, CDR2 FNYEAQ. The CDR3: CASSLPRQGFNEKLFF. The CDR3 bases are TGTGCCAGCAGCTTGCCCCGACAGGGGTTTAATGAAAAACTGTTTTTT.

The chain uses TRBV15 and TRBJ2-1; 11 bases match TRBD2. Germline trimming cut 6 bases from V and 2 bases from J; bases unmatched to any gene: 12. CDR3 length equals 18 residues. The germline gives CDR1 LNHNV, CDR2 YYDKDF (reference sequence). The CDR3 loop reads CATRVVSLTSGAYNEQFF. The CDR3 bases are TGTGCCACCAGGGTAGTAAGCTTGACTAGCGGGGCCTACAATGAGCAGTTCTTC.

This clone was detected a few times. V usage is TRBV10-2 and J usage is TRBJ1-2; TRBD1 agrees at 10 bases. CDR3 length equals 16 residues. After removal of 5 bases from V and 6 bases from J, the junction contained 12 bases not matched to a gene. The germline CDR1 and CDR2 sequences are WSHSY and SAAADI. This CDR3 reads CASSLTGGASGDGYTF. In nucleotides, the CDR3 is TGCGCCAGCAGTTTGACAGGGGGCGCGTCCGGCGATGGCTACACCTTC.

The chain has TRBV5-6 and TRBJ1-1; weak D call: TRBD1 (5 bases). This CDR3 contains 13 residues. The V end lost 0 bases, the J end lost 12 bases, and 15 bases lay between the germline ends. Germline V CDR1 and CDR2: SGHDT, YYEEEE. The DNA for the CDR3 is TGTGCCAGCAGCTTGGGAGGTGGGGCGCTGACTTTCTTT. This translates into CASSLGGGALTFF.

CDR3 in amino acids: CATADSLTGELFF. The CDR3 coding sequence is TGTGCCACGGCGGACAGTCTAACCGGGGAGCTGTTTTTT. The V and J genes are TRBV19 and TRBJ2-2, with D maybe TRBD1 (6 bases). V was pared by 10 bases and J by 5 bases, with 14 bases between. The CDR3 sequence is 13 residues long. Germline assignment: CDR1 LNHDA and CDR2 SQIVND (reference sequence).

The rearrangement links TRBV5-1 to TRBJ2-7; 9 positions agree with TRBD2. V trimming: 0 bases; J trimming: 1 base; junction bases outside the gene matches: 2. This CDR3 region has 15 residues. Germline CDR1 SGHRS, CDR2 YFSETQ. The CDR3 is CASSLGLAGSYEQYF. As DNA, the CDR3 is TGCGCCAGCAGCTTGGGCCTAGCGGGGTCCTACGAGCAGTACTTC.

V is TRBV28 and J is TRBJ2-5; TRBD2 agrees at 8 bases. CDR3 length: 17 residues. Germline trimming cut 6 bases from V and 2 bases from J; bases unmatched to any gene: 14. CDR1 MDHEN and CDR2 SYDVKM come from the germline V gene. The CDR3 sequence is CASRGKLSGRNQETQYF. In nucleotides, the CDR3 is TGTGCCAGCAGGGGAAAATTAAGCGGGAGAAATCAAGAGACCCAGTACTTC.

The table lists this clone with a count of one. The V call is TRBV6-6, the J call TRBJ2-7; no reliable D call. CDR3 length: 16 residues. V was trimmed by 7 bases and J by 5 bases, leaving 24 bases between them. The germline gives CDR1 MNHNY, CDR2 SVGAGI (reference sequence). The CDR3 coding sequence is TGTGCCAGCACCGGCTACAGATCACAGAGCCCCCACGAGCAGTACTTC. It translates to CASTGYRSQSPHEQYF.

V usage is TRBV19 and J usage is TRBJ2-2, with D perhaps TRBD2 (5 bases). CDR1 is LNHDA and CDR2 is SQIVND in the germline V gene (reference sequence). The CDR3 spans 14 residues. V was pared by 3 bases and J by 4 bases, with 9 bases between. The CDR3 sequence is CASSMTGSTGELFF. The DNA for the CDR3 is TGTGCCAGTAGTATGACGGGGTCCACCGGGGAGCTGTTTTTT. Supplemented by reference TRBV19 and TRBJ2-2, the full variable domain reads DGGITQSPKYLFRKEGQNVTLSCEQNLNHDAMYWYRQDPGQGLRLIYYSQIVNDFQKGDIAEGYSVSREKKESFPLTVTSAQKNPTAFYLCASSMTGSTGELFFGEGSRLTVL.

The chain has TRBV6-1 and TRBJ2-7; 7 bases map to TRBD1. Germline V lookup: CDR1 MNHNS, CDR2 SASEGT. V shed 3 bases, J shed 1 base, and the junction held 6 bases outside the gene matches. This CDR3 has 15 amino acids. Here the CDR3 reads CASSDRGQGSYEQYF. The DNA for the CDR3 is TGTGCCAGCAGTGATAGGGGGCAGGGATCCTACGAGCAGTACTTC.

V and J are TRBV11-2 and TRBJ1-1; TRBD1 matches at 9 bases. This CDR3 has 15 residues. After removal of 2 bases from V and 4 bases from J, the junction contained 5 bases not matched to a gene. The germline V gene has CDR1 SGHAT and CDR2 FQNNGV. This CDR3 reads CASSLITGGGTEAFF. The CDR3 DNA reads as TGTGCCAGCAGCTTAATAACAGGGGGCGGCACTGAAGCTTTCTTT.

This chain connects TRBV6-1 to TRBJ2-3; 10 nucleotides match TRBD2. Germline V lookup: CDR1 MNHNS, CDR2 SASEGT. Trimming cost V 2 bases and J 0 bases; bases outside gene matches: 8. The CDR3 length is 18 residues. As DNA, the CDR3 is TGTGCCAGCAGTGAATTCTGGACTAGCGGTTCTAGCACAGATACGCAGTATTTT. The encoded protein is CASSEFWTSGSSTDTQYF.